One sample yielded the 7 T cell receptor beta chains listed below, sequenced in a study of breast tumors, draining lymph nodes, adjacent tissues. Breast cancer patients provided tissue from their axillary draining lymph nodes. TCRdb independently ran MiXCR on the multiplex PCR reads; one entry per CDR3 protein. This table holds approximately 210,000 distinct CDR3 sequences, less than 40% found once. The sample taken for sequencing was axillary lymph node tissue. These receptors all stem from a female donor with breast cancer. Some clones in this sample may be carry-over from other donors' samples.

The chain has TRBV24-1 and TRBJ1-2; 9 bases fit TRBD1. Germline values: CDR1 KGHDR, CDR2 SFDVKD. The CDR3 contains 15 residues. The ends lost 4 bases at V and 0 bases at J; junction bases unmatched: 2. This CDR3 reads CATSETGGTNYGYTF. CDR3 coding DNA: TGTGCCACCAGTGAGACAGGGGGAACTAACTATGGCTACACCTTC.

The chain carries TRBV4-1 and TRBJ2-5; tentative D call: TRBD1 (6 bases). This CDR3 has 14 amino acids. Per the germline V gene, CDR1 is MGHRA and CDR2 is YSYEKL. V was pared by 2 bases and J by 5 bases, with 12 bases between. DNA for the CDR3: TGCGCCAGCAGCCAAACCAGGGGTTTGGAGACCCAGTACTTC. Amino acids: CASSQTRGLETQYF.

This clonotype was observed a handful of times. This may be a read error, as it is one base from a much larger clone. V is TRBV5-6 and J is TRBJ2-7; 7 bases are a match to TRBD1. V was clipped by 4 bases and J by 2 bases; unmatched bases: 3. Germline lookup yields CDR1 SGHDT and CDR2 YYEEEE. The CDR3 covers 13 residues. This CDR3 reads CASSRGQAYEQYF. CDR3 DNA: TGTGCCAGCAGCCGTGGACAGGCCTACGAGCAGTACTTC.

Many counts were recorded for this clonotype. V is TRBV19 and J is TRBJ2-1; TRBD1 might be the D (6 bases). CDR1 is LNHDA, CDR2 SQIVND, per germline (reference sequence). V lost 7 bases and J lost 0, with 13 bases in between. This CDR3 region has 15 residues. CDR3 sequence reads: CASTLDRSSYNEQFF. CDR3 nucleotide sequence: TGTGCCAGTACCCTCGACAGGAGCTCCTACAATGAGCAGTTCTTC.

This clonotype was recorded at least ten times. This chain links TRBV12-3 or TRBV12-4 with TRBJ1-6; D not certain. CDR3 size: 14 residues. V was pared by 3 bases and J by 9 bases, with 12 bases between. The CDR3 loop is CASSFRTQASPLHF. CDR3 nucleotide sequence: TGTGCCAGCAGTTTTCGGACCCAGGCTTCACCCCTCCACTTT.

This clonotype occurred many times. The chain couples TRBV7-8 to TRBJ2-3, with 14 bases identical to TRBD2. Germline CDR1 reads SGHVS; CDR2 reads FQNEAQ. The V segment lost 1 base and the J segment 4 bases; nucleotides outside the gene matches: 7. The CDR3 runs to 18 residues. The CDR3 nucleotides are TGTGCCAGCAGCTTAGTAGGACTAGCGGGGGGCCTATCAGATACGCAGTATTTT. Protein sequence: CASSLVGLAGGLSDTQYF.

This clonotype was detected ten times or more. The chain uses TRBV12-3 or TRBV12-4 and TRBJ2-2; maybe TRBD2 (6 bases). V lost 5 bases and J lost 0, with 19 bases in between. The CDR3 length is 18 residues. The CDR3 protein is CASSLGRSGGANTGELFF. CDR3 coding DNA: TGTGCCAGCAGTCTGGGTCGTAGCGGAGGAGCGAACACCGGGGAGCTGTTTTTT.